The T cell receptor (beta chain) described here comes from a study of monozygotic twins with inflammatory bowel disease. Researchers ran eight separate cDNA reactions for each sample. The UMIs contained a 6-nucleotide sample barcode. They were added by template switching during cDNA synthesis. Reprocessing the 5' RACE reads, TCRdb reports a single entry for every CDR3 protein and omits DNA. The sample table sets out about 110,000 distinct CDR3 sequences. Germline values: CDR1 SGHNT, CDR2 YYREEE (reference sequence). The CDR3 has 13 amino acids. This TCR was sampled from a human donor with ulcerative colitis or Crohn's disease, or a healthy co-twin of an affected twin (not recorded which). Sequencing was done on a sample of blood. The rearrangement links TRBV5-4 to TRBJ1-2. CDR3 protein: CASSLGSDYGYTF.